Included here is one TCR beta chain sequence, with context. There is no known antigen for this receptor. No much larger clonotype is one base removed from it; base qualities were not supplied. The method behind the library was 5' RACE. The data were produced on an Illumina MiSeq. Starting from the raw public reads, TCRdb applied fastp trimming at Q25, assembled clones with MiXCR and retained in-frame beta chains. Entries are consolidated by CDR3 protein sequence, retaining the most common genes and DNA. The sample table shows about 67,000 distinct CDR3 sequences, and about 16% are seen once. Under 6.5% of the sample is in the top ten clones. The data were obtained in a study of HIV-infected patients and healthy controls (dated by TCRdb to the mid-2010s). The CDR3 has 15 amino acids, counting the end cysteine and phenylalanine. The DNA shown is the 45-base CDR3, in frame from base 1. The V end loses 0 bases and the J end loses 7 bases, and a stretch of 16 bases separates them. From a lookup of the germline V gene, CDR1 and CDR2 are SGDLS and YYNGEE.

This TCR derives from a human donor in good health. The chain employs TRBV9 and TRBJ1-1; the D gene cannot be named for sure. The source material was CD4+ T cells from blood. The DNA sequence reads TGTGCCAGCAGCGTAGATCCGGGCGCGGGCATTGAAGCTTTCTTT. Its translation reads: CASSVDPGAGIEAFF. Beyond the CDR3, the reference TRBV9 and TRBJ1-1 genes provide the residues; the full variable domain reads: DSGVTQTPKHLITATGQRVTLRCSPRSGDLSVYWYQQSLDQGLQFLIQYYNGEERAKGNILERFSAQQFPDLHSELNLSSLELGDSALYFCASSVDPGAGIEAFFGQGTRLTVV.